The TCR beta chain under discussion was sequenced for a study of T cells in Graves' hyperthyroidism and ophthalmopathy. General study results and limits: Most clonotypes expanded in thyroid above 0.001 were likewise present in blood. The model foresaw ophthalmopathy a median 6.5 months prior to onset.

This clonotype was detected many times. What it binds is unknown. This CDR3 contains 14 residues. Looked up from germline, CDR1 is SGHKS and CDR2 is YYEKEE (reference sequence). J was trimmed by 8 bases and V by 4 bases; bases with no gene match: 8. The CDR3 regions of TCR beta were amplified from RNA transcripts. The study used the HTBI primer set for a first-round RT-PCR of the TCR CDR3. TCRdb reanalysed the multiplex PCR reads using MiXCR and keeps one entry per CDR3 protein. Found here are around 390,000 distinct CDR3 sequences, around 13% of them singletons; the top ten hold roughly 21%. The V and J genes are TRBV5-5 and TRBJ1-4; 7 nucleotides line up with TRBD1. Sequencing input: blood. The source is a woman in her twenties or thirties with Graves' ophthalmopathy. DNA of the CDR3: TGTGCCAGCAGCCCGCCAAACAGGGGAGAAAAACTGTTTTTT. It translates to CASSPPNRGEKLFF.